Reported below is one T cell receptor (beta chain). These data come from a study of blood T cell repertoires in COVID-19. V shed 3 bases and J 2 bases; nucleotides not matched to a gene: 8. The CDR3 sequence is 16 residues long. The germline V gene encodes CDR1 WSHSY and CDR2 SAAADI. Using immunoSEQ multiplex PCR, the repertoire was profiled, and TCRdb retains in-frame clones only, with some absent. The sample carries 300,000 to 450,000 clones, 70% to 85% recorded once. Specimen: peripheral blood. The TCR sequence derives from a human donor with acute or convalescent COVID-19. The donor label of this sample is uncertain. The gene calls are TRBV10-2 and TRBJ1-1; 8 bases fit TRBD1. CDR3 amino acids: CASSDAQGARNTEAFF. The CDR3 region has the DNA TGCGCCAGCAGTGATGCGCAGGGGGCCCGAAACACTGAAGCTTTCTTT.